This T cell receptor (beta chain) comes out of a study of blood T cell repertoires in COVID-19. Background on the study: Some COVID-19 samples were acute and others convalescent; all came from the United States, Italy and Spain. T cells, B-cell-depleted T cells, or PBMCs supplied cDNA or gDNA.

Looked up from germline, CDR1 is SGHNT and CDR2 is YYREEE (reference sequence). V trimming: 3 bases; J trimming: 7 bases; junction bases outside the gene matches: 6. This CDR3 contains 15 residues. In the authors' methods: It was from reference gene primer amplification that nucleated cell counts were estimated. Data came from immunoSEQ multiplex PCR; TCRdb stores just in-frame clones and leaves some out. Clone size and the V and J calls come from that table; the DNA yielded D and trimming. The data show 200,000 to 250,000 clones, over 80% seen once. V is TRBV5-4 and J is TRBJ2-1; the match to TRBD2 covers 11 bases. Sequenced material: peripheral blood. This receptor was identified in a human donor in a cohort sampled during active COVID-19. The CDR3 DNA reads TGTGCCAGCAGCTCGTGGCTAGCGGGAGGTAATGAGCAGTTCTTC. As protein: CASSSWLAGGNEQFF.